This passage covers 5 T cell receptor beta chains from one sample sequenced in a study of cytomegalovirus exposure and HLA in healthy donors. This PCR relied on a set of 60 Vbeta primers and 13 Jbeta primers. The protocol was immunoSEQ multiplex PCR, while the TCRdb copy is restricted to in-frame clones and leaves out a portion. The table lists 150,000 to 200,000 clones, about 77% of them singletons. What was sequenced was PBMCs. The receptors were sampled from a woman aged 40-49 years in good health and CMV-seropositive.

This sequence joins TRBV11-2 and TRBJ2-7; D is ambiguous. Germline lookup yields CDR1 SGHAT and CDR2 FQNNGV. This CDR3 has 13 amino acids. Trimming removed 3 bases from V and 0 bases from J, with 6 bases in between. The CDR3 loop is CASSLVSSYEQYF. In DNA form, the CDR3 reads TGTGCCAGCAGCTTGGTTAGCTCCTACGAGCAGTACTTC.

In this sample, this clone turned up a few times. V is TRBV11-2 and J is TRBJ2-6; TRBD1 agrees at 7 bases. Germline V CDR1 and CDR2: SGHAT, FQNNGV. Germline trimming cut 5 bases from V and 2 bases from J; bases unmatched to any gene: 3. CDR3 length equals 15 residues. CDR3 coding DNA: TGTGCCAGCAGCCTTGACAGGGCTGGGGCCAACGTCCTGACTTTC. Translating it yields CASSLDRAGANVLTF. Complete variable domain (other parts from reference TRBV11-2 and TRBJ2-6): EAGVAQSPRYKIIEKRQSVAFWCNPISGHATLYWYQQILGQGPKLLIQFQNNGVVDDSQLPKDRFSAERLKGVDSTLKIQPAKLEDSAVYLCASSLDRAGANVLTFGAGSRLTVL.

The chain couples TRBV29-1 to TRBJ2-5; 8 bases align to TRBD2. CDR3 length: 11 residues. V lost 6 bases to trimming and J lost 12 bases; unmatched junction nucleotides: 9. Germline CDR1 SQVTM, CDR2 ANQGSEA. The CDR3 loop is CSVERLAGKYF. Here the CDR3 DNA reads TGCAGCGTCGAAAGATTAGCGGGAAAGTACTTC. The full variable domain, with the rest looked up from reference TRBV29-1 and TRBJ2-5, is SAVISQKPSRDICQRGTSLTIQCQVDSQVTMMFWYRQQPGQSLTLIATANQGSEATYESGFVIDKFPISRPNLTFSTLTVSNMSPEDSSIYLCSVERLAGKYFGPGTRLLVL.

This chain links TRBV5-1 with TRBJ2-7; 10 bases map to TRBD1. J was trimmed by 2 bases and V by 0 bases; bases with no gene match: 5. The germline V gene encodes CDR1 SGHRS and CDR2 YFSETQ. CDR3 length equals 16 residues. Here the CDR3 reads CASSLAYGTGAYEQYF. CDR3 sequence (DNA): TGCGCCAGCAGCTTGGCCTACGGGACAGGGGCCTACGAGCAGTACTTC.

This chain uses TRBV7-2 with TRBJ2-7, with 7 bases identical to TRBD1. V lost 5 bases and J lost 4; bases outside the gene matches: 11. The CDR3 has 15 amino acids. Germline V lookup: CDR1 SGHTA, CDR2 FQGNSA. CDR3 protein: CASSTTGQSYYEQYF. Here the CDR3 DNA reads TGTGCCAGCAGCACCACGGGACAGAGCTATTACGAGCAGTACTTC.